What follows describes a single T cell receptor (beta chain). Its antigen is still unknown. The data belong to a study of blood T cells in healthy people across ages. Germline CDR1 reads MDHEN; CDR2 reads SYDVKM. The CDR3 totals 13 residues. V shed 5 bases and J shed 4 bases, with 12 bases lying between them. Whole-study findings and limits: Diversity was higher, and naive CD4+ cells more numerous, in long-lived donors than in aged donors.

Combining a sample-barcoded 5' primer with a J-beta primer mix, a second PCR ran for 7 to 11 cycles. MiXCR, applied by TCRdb to the 5' RACE reads, yields one record per CDR3 protein. Here the sample spans around 1,000,000 distinct CDR3 sequences, almost 25% being singletons. Isolation yielded PBMCs, at least 6 million per sample, in every case. These data were also filed under a second study, of T cells of mothers and their children. As that study records: Compared with unrelated pairs, related mother-child pairs had slightly higher, non-significant overlap.

This TCR was sampled from a girl aged 2-9 years in good health. Sequences were obtained from blood. The chain has TRBV28 and TRBJ2-7, with D uncertain. CDR3 residues: CASSLPLGYEQYF. The CDR3 DNA sequence: TGTGCCAGCAGTCTCCCCTTGGGGTACGAGCAGTACTTC.